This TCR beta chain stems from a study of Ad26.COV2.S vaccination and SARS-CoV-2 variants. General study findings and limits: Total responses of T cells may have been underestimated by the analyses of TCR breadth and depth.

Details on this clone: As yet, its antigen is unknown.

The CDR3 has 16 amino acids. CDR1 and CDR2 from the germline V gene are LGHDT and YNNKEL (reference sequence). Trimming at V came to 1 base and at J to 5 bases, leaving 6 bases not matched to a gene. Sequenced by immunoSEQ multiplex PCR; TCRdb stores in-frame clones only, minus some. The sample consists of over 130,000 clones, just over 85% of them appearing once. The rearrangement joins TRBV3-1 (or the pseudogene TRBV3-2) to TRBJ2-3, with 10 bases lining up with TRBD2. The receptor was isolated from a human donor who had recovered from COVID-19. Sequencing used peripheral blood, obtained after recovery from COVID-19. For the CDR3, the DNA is TGTGCCAGCAGCCAAGGACTAGCGGGCGATGAAGATACGCAGTATTTT. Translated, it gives CASSQGLAGDEDTQYF.